This T cell receptor (beta chain) was recorded in a study of T cells in Graves' hyperthyroidism and ophthalmopathy. CDR3 length: 14 residues. V lost 1 base, J lost 1 base, and 7 bases lay in between. CDR1 and CDR2 (germline): MGHRA, YSYEKL. Ophthalmopathy cases scored 3 or more on the Clinical Activity Score and 4 or more on NOSPECS grade, with duration below 3 months. Fresh peripheral blood, about 9.6 ml, yielded the PBMCs. Study results and limitations: The model's output predicted ophthalmopathy at a median of approximately 6.5 months prior to onset.

This clonotype was recorded a few times. The antigen is not known. Amplification of TCR beta CDR3 regions was performed using RNA transcripts as template. First-round RT-PCR of the TCR CDR3 relied on the HTBI primer set. TCRdb called the multiplex PCR reads again in MiXCR, with one record for every CDR3 protein. The sample gives about 410,000 distinct CDR3 sequences, around 15% of which show up once; less than 15% is in the top ten. The sample consisted of blood. The TCR originated in a man younger than 35 with Graves' ophthalmopathy. J is TRBJ1-1 and V is TRBV4-1; no clear D gene. The CDR3 protein is CASSQVPGNTEAFF. The CDR3 nucleotides are TGCGCCAGCAGCCAAGTGCCGGGGAACACTGAAGCTTTCTTT.